This TCR beta chain was captured in a study of blood T cell repertoires in COVID-19. V shed 3 bases, J shed 5 bases, and the junction held 6 bases outside the gene matches. This CDR3 comprises 14 residues. CDR1 is SGHRS, CDR2 YFSETQ, per germline. The assay was immunoSEQ multiplex PCR, and TCRdb's table has in-frame clones only and misses some. This table holds 65,000 or so clones, over 70% found once. This sequence originates from a man younger than 45 with COVID-19, enrolled during active disease. V gene TRBV5-1 combines with J gene TRBJ2-7; TRBD1 agrees at 9 bases. The specimen was peripheral blood. CDR3 loop: CASSSGTGYHEQYF. The CDR3 nucleotides read TGCGCCAGCAGCTCCGGGACAGGGTACCACGAGCAGTACTTC.